This paragraph covers one T cell receptor beta chain sequence. Clones were read by immunoSEQ multiplex PCR, and TCRdb kept only the in-frame ones, dropping some. The sample has 60,000 to 75,000 clones, roughly nine tenths seen once. This record belongs to a study of T cell changes during pregnancy in multiple sclerosis. J gave up 6 bases and V 2 bases, and 2 bases lay outside the gene matches. The CDR3 has 14 amino acids. Germline CDR1 reads MRHNA; CDR2 reads SNTAGT. J is TRBJ2-3 and V is TRBV6-4; 10 nucleotides match TRBD2. The sequencing used peripheral blood, collected before pregnancy. This clonotype originated in a female donor with multiple sclerosis, enrolled in a pregnancy study. This CDR3 reads CASSDSGGADTQYF. DNA for the CDR3: TGTGCCAGCAGTGACAGCGGGGGGGCGGATACGCAGTATTTT.